This record concerns one TCR beta chain sequence. The data were taken from a study of T cells in Graves' hyperthyroidism and ophthalmopathy. The blood was taken when hyperthyroidism was first diagnosed, before any ophthalmopathy symptoms showed up. Authors of the study amplified TCR beta CDR3 regions from RNA transcripts. HTBI primers drove first-round RT-PCR of the TCR CDR3. Each CDR3 protein gets one entry after TCRdb re-called the multiplex PCR reads with MiXCR. Of under 750,000 distinct CDR3 sequences in the sample, 18% were seen once. Sequencing was done on a sample of blood. The receptor was derived from a woman in her fifties or sixties with Graves' hyperthyroidism that later progressed to Graves' ophthalmopathy.

This CDR3 reads CASSVRDRNTEAFF. The CDR3 region has the DNA TGTGCCAGCAGCGTCCGGGACAGAAACACTGAAGCTTTCTTT. This sequence joins TRBV9 and TRBJ1-1; TRBD1 aligns across 7 bases. CDR1 and CDR2 (germline): SGDLS, YYNGEE. V shed 2 bases, J shed 2 bases, and the junction held 3 bases outside the gene matches. The CDR3 totals 14 residues.